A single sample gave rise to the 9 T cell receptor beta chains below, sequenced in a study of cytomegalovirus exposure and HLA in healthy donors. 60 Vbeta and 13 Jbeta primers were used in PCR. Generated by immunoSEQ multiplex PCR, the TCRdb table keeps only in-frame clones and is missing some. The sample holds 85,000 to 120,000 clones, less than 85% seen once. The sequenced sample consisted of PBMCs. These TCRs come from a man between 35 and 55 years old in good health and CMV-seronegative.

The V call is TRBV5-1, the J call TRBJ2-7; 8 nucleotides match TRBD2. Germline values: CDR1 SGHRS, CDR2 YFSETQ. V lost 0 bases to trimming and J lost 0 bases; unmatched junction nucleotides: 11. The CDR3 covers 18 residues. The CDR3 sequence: CASSLAPGLDHYSYEQYF. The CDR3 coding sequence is TGCGCCAGCAGCTTGGCCCCGGGACTAGACCATTACTCCTACGAGCAGTACTTC.

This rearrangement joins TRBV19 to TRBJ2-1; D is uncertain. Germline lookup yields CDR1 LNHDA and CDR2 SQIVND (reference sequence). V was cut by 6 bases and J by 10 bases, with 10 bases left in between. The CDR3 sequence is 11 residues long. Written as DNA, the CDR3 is TGTGCCAGTAGGGCATTACACGAGCAGTTCTTC. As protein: CASRALHEQFF.

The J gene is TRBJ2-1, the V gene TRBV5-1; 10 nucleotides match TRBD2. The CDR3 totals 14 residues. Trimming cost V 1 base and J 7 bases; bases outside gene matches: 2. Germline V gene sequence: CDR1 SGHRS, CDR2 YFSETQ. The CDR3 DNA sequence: TGCGCCAGCAGCTTGCCAGCGGGGGGGAATGAGCAGTTCTTC. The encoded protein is CASSLPAGGNEQFF. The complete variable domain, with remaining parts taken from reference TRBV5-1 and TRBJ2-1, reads KAGVTQTPRYLIKTRGQQVTLSCSPISGHRSVSWYQQTPGQGLQFLFEYFSETQRNKGNFPGRFSGRQFSNSRSEMNVSTLELGDSALYLCASSLPAGGNEQFFGPGTRLTVL.

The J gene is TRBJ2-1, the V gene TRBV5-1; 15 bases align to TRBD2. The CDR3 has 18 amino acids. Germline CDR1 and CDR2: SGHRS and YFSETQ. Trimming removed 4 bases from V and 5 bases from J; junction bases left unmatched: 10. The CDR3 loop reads CASSIGLAGGRGDNEQFF. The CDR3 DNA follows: TGCGCCAGCAGCATTGGACTAGCGGGGGGGCGGGGTGACAATGAGCAGTTCTTC.

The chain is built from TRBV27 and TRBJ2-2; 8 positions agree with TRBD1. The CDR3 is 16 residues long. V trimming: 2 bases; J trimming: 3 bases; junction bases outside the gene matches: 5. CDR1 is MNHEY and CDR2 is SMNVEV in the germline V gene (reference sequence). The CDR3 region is CASSLGAGGDTGELFF. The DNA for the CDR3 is TGTGCCAGCAGTTTAGGGGCAGGGGGCGACACCGGGGAGCTGTTTTTT.

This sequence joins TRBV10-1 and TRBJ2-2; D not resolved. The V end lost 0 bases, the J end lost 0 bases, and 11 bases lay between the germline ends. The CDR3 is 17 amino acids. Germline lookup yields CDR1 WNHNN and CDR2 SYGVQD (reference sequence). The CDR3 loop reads CASSESIVTTNTGELFF. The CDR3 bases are TGCGCCAGCAGTGAGTCGATAGTAACTACGAACACCGGGGAGCTGTTTTTT.

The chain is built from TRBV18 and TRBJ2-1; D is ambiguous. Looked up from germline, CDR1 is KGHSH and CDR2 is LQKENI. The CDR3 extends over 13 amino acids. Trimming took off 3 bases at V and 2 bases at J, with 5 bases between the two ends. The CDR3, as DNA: TGTGCCAGCTCACCTGAGACCTACAATGAGCAGTTCTTC. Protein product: CASSPETYNEQFF.

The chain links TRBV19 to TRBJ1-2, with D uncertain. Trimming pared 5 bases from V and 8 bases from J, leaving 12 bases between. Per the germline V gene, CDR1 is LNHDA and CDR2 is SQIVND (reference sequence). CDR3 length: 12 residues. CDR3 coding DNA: TGTGCCAGTAGTGAGCCCGGGTGGGGCTACACCTTC. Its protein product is CASSEPGWGYTF.

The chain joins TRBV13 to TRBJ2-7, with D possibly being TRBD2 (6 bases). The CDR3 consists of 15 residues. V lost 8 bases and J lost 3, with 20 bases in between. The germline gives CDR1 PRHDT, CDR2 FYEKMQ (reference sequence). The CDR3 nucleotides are TGTGCCAGCGCTCATCCTGGGCGGGGTGACTACGAGCAGTACTTC. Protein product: CASAHPGRGDYEQYF. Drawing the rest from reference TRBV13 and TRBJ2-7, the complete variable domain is AAGVIQSPRHLIKEKRETATLKCYPIPRHDTVYWYQQGPGQDPQFLISFYEKMQSDKGSIPDRFSAQQFSDYHSELNMSSLELGDSALYFCASAHPGRGDYEQYFGPGTRLTVT.